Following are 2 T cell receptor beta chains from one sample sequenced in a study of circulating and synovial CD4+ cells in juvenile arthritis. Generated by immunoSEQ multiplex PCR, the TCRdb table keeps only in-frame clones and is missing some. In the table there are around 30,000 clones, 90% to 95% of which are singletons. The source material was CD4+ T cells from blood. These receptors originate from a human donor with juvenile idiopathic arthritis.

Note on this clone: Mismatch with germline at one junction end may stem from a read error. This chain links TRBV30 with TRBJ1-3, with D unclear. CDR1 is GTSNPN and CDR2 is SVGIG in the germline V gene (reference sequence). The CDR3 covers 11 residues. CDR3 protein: CAWSGGSTRHF. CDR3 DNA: TGTGCCTGGAGCGGTGGGTCCACTAGGCATTTT.

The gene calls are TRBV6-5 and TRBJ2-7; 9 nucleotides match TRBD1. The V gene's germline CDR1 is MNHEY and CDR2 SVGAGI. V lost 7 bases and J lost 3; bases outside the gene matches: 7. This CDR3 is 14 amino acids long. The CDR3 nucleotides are TGTGCCAGCACTCGACAGGGGGTAGTCTACGAGCAGTACTTC. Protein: CASTRQGVVYEQYF.